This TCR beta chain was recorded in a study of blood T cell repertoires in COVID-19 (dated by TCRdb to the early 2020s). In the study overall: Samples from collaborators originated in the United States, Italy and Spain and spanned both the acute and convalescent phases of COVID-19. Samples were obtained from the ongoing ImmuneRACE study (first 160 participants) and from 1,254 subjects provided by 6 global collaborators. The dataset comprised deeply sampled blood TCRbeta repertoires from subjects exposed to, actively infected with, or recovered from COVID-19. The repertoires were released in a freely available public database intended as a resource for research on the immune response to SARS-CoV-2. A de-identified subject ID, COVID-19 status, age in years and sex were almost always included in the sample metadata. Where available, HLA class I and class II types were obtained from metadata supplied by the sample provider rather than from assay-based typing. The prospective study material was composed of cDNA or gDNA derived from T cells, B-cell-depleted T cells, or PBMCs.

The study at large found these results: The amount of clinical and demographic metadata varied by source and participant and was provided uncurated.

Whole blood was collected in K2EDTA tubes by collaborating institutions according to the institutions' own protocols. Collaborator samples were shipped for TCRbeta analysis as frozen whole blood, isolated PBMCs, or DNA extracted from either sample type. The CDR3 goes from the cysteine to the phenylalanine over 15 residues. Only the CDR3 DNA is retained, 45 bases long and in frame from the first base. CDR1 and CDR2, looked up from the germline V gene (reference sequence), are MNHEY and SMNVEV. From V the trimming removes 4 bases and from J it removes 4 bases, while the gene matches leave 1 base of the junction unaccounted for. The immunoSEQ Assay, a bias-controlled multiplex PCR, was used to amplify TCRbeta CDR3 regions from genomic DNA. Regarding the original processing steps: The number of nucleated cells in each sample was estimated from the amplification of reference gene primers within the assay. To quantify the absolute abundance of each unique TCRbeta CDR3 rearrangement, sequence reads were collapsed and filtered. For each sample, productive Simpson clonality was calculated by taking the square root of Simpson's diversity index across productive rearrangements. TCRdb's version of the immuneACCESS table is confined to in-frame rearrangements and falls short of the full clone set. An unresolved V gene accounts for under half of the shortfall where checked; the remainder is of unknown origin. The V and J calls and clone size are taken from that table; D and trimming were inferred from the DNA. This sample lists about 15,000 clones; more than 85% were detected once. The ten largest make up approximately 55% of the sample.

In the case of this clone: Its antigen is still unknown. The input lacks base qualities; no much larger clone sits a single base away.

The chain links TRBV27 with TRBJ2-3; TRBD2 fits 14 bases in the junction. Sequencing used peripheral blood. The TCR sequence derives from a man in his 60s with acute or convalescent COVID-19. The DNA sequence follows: TGTGCCAGCAGTTCGGGACTAGCGGGAGCAGATACGCAGTATTTT. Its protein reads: CASSSGLAGADTQYF.